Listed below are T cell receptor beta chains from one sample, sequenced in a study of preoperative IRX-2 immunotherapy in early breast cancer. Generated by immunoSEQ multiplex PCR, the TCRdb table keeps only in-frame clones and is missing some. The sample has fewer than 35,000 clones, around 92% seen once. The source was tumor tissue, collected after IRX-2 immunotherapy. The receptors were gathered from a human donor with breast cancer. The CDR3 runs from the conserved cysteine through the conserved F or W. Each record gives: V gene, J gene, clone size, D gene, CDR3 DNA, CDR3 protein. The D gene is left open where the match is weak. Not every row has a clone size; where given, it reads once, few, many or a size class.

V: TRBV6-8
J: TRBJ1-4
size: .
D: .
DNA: TGTGCCAGCAGTGTCCGGCGGGAAGCAACTAATGAAAAACTGTTTTTT
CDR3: CASSVRREATNEKLFF

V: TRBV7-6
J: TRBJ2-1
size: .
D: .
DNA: TGTGCCAGCAGCTTTTTTGGTCAGGGTGGGGATGAGCAGTTCTTC
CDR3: CASSFFGQGGDEQFF

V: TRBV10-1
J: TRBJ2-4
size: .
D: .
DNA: TGCGCCAGCAGTGAGGAGAACTTACCCAAAAACATTCAGTACTTC
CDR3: CASSEENLPKNIQYF

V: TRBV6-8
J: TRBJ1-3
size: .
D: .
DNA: TGTGCCAGCAGTTACTCTCCAGGGTTCACTGGAAACACCATATATTTT
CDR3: CASSYSPGFTGNTIYF

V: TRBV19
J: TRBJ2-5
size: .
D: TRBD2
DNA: TGTGCCAGTAGTATGGGGACTAGCGGTGTCCAAGAGACCCAGTACTTC
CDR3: CASSMGTSGVQETQYF

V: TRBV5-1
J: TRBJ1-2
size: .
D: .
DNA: TGCGCCAGCAGCCCAGTGTCCCTAGGGGGGACCCATTATGGCTACACCTTC
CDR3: CASSPVSLGGTHYGYTF

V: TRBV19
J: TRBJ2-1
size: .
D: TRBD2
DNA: TGTGCCAGTAGTGTGTATGCCGCGGGAGGATTCAATGAGCAGTTCTTC
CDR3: CASSVYAAGGFNEQFF

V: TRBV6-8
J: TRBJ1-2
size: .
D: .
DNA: TGTGCCAGCAGTTATCCGGACAGCTATGGCTACACCTTC
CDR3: CASSYPDSYGYTF

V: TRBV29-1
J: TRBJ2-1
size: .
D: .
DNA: TGCAGCGGTTACCTGACGTATGGAGGTGGCTCCTACAATGAGCAGTTCTTC
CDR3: CSGYLTYGGGSYNEQFF

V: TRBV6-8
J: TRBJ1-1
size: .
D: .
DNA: TGTGCCAGCAGCCGAAGGACAGTCCGAGTAGAAGCTTTCTTT
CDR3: CASSRRTVRVEAFF

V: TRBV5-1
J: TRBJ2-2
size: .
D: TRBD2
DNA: TGCGCCAGCAGCTTGGACCGGGGGGGCAGGTCGGTCACCGGGGAGCTGTTTTTT
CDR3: CASSLDRGGRSVTGELFF

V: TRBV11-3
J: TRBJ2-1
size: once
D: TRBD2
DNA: TGTGCCAGCAGCGACCTACCTTCCGGGACTAGAAGCAATGAGCAGTTCTTC
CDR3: CASSDLPSGTRSNEQFF

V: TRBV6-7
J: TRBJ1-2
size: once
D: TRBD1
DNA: TGTGCCAGCAGTTTCTCCGGGGACAGAAACTATGGCTACACCTTC
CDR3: CASSFSGDRNYGYTF

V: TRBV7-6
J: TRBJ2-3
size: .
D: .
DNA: TGTGCCAGCAGCTCCGTTGGGGTGAGGTCTTGGGGTGCAGATACGCAGTATTTT
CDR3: CASSSVGVRSWGADTQYF

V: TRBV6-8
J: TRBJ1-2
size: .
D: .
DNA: TGTGCCAGCAGTTCAGCGTCCCCTGGAGGCTACACCTTC
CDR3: CASSSASPGGYTF

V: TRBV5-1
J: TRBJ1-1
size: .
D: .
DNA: TGCGCCAGCAGCTTGATGAGGGAGAACACTGAAGCTTTCTTT
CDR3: CASSLMRENTEAFF

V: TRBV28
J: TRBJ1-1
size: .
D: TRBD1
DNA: TGTGCCAGCCAGGGGGGGGTGAACACTGAAGCTTTCTTT
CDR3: CASQGGVNTEAFF

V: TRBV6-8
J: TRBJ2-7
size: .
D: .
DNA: TGTGCCAGCAGTTACTACACCTACGAGCAGTACTTC
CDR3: CASSYYTYEQYF

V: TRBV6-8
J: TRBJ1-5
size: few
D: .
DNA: TGTGCCAGCAGCGATAGCAATCAGCCCCAGCATTTT
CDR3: CASSDSNQPQHF

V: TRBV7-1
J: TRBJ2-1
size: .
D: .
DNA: TGTGCCAGCAGTTCCGTCTTGACTTTGGTGTCGCCCTACAATGAGCAGTTCTTC
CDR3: CASSSVLTLVSPYNEQFF

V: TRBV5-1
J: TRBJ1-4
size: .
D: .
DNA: TGCGCCAGCAGCTTACCCACAGGGAATCAAGGTGGTGAAAAACTGTTTTTT
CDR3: CASSLPTGNQGGEKLFF

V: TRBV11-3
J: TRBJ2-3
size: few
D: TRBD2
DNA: TGTGCCAGCAGCTTAAGGGCGGGAGGGTTAACAGATACGCAGTATTTT
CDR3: CASSLRAGGLTDTQYF

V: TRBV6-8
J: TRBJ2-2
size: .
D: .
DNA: TGTGCCAGCAGTTACGGCAGGGCAAACACCGGGGAGCTGTTTTTT
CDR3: CASSYGRANTGELFF

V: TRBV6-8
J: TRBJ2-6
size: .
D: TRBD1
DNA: TGTGCCAGCAGTCTACAGGGGGCTGGGGCCAACGTCCTGACTTTC
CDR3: CASSLQGAGANVLTF

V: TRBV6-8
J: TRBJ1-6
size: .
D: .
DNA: TGTGCCAGCAGTTATTTCGCGGGCAGACGGACTTATAATTCACCCCTCCACTTT
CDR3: CASSYFAGRRTYNSPLHF

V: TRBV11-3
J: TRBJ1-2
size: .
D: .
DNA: TGTGCCAGCAGCCCGGGGGGGGGCGTCGTCTATGGCTACACCTTC
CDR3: CASSPGGGVVYGYTF

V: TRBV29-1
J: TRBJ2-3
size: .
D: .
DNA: TGCAGCGTTGAATTGGGTTCTAGCACAGATACGCAGTATTTT
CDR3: CSVELGSSTDTQYF

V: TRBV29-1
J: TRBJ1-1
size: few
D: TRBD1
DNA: TGCAGCGTTGGGGACAGCTTCACTGAAGCTTTCTTT
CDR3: CSVGDSFTEAFF